This T cell receptor (beta chain) was retrieved from a study of tumor T cells in aggressive B-cell lymphoma. The CDR3 sequence is 15 residues long. Trimming left V 1 base short and J 1 base short, with 9 bases between. Germline CDR1 SNHLY, CDR2 FYNNEI. Repertoires were generated with immunoSEQ multiplex PCR, while TCRdb's copy carries only in-frame clones and drops some. The data hold more than 950 clones, with 80% to 95% observed a single time. This receptor was obtained from an adult with diffuse large B cell lymphoma. The sequenced material came from tumor tissue. This chain connects TRBV2 to TRBJ2-3, with no clear D. The CDR3 coding sequence is TGTGCCAGCAGTGAAGATGGAAGCGGCACAGATACGCAGTATTTT. It encodes CASSEDGSGTDTQYF.